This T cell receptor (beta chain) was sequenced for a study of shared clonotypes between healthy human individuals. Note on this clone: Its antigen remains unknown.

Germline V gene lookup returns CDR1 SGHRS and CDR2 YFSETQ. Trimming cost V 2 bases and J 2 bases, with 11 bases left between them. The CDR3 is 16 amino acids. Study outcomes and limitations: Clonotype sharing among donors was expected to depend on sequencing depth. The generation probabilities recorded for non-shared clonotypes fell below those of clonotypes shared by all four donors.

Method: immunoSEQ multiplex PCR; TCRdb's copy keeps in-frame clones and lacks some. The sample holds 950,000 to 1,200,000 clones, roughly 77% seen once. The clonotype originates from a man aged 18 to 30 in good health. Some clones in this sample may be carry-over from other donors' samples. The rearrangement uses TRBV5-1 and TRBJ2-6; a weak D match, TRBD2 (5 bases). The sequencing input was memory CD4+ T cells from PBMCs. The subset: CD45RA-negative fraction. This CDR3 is CASSLPEEAGANVLTF. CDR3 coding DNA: TGCGCCAGCAGCTTACCCGAGGAGGCTGGGGCCAACGTCCTGACTTTC.